Listed here are 28 T cell receptor beta chains from one sample, sequenced in a study of T cells in Graves' hyperthyroidism and ophthalmopathy. From RNA transcripts, TCR beta CDR3 regions were amplified. The study used the HTBI primer set for a first-round RT-PCR of the TCR CDR3. TCRdb re-called the multiplex PCR reads through MiXCR, storing one row per CDR3 protein. Here the sample spans about 700,000 distinct CDR3 sequences, approximately 15% being singletons. Sequencing input: blood. These TCRs come from a woman aged 18-29 years with Graves' hyperthyroidism.

The chain combines TRBV7-2 with TRBJ1-4; D uncertain. Germline V lookup: CDR1 SGHTA, CDR2 FQGNSA. The ends were cut back, 5 bases at V and 0 bases at J, with 10 bases in the middle. The CDR3 length is 15 residues. CDR3 loop: CASSRGISTNEKLFF. The CDR3 DNA follows: TGTGCCAGCAGCCGCGGTATATCAACTAATGAAAAACTGTTTTTT.

At least ten counts were recorded for this clonotype. The V and J genes are TRBV7-9 and TRBJ2-3, with D possibly called TRBD1 or TRBD2 (5 bases each). V was clipped by 5 bases and J by 6 bases, with 15 bases between them. The V gene's germline CDR1 is SEHNR and CDR2 FQNEAQ (reference sequence). CDR3 length equals 14 residues. This CDR3 reads CASSKAEGLDTQYF. For the CDR3, the DNA is TGTGCCAGCAGCAAAGCCGAGGGGCTGGATACGCAGTATTTT.

This clonotype was counted a few times. The chain carries TRBV7-6 and TRBJ2-3, with a tentative D call TRBD2 (6 bases). The germline gives CDR1 SGHVS, CDR2 FNYEAQ. Trimming took off 4 bases at V and 2 bases at J, with 13 bases between the two ends. The CDR3 loop spans 15 amino acids. CDR3 bases: TGTGCCAGCAGCTATAGCGGAAAAACCACAGATACGCAGTATTTT. Translation gives CASSYSGKTTDTQYF.

This clonotype was recorded a few times. A much larger clone lies a single base off, so this may be a read error. CDR3 sequence reads: CASSLYADTQYF. In nucleotides, the CDR3 is TGTGCCAGCAGCTTATACGCAGATACGCAGTATTTT. The chain carries TRBV7-9 and TRBJ2-3; D is undetermined. The CDR3 extends over 12 amino acids. Germline loops: CDR1 SEHNR, CDR2 FQNEAQ (reference sequence). Trimming stripped 2 bases from V and 4 bases from J, with 4 bases between.

In its sample, this clonotype was seen many times. Compared with germline, one end of the junction differs, possibly owing to a read error. This sequence joins TRBV20-1 and TRBJ2-1, with D perhaps matching TRBD1 (7 bases). CDR1 DFQATT and CDR2 SNEGSKA come from the germline V gene (reference sequence). The CDR3 covers 16 residues. The CDR3 nucleotides read TGCAGTGCTAGAGATGGCGGGGACAGTTACTACGATGAGCAGTTCTTC. Translating it yields CSARDGGDSYYDEQFF.

CDR3 bases: TGTGCCAGCACTCCGGGGGGGTCGTTCAATCAGCCCCAGCATTTT. Residues: CASTPGGSFNQPQHF. The chain uses TRBV28 and TRBJ1-5, with D perhaps matching TRBD1 (5 bases). V gave up 7 bases and J gave up 3 bases, with 16 bases separating them. This CDR3 is built from 15 residues. Germline CDR1 reads MDHEN; CDR2 reads SYDVKM.

This clonotype was detected ten times or more. The rearrangement uses TRBV12-3 or TRBV12-4 and TRBJ2-1, with TRBD2 matching 14 bases. This CDR3 comprises 15 residues. The trim removed 6 bases at V and 7 bases at J, leaving 5 bases unmatched. The CDR3: CASSRTSGRSNEQFF. The DNA of the CDR3 is TGTGCCAGCAGCCGGACTAGCGGGAGGTCTAATGAGCAGTTCTTC.

This clonotype was seen ten or more times. The chain is built from TRBV2 and TRBJ2-7; the D gene is possibly TRBD2 (5 bases). The germline gives CDR1 SNHLY, CDR2 FYNNEI. The CDR3 is 12 amino acids. The V end was cut by 8 bases, the J end by 4 bases, with 12 bases between. CDR3 in amino acids: CASETEGYEQYF. CDR3 in DNA: TGTGCCAGCGAAACCGAGGGATACGAGCAGTACTTC.

J is TRBJ2-2 and V is TRBV18; 9 bases are a match to TRBD1. The length of the CDR3 is 17 residues. Germline lookup yields CDR1 KGHSH and CDR2 LQKENI. With 2 bases clipped from V and 7 bases from J, the junction kept 11 bases outside the gene matches. CDR3 loop: CASSPFRDRVVFGELFF. CDR3 DNA sequence: TGTGCCAGCTCACCATTCCGGGACAGGGTTGTTTTCGGGGAGCTGTTTTTT.

To note about this clonotype: This sequence may be a read error, since a much larger clone differs from it by one base. V gene TRBV12-3 or TRBV12-4 combines with J gene TRBJ2-3; D possibly corresponds to TRBD2 (6 bases). The CDR3 sequence is 16 residues long. V lost 6 bases to trimming and J lost 3 bases, with 19 bases between them. For the CDR3, the DNA is TGTGCCAGCAGCCCCGGGGAGCGGGCCAAAACAGATACGCAGTATTTT. Translating it yields CASSPGERAKTDTQYF.

This clonotype occurred many times. This chain's CDR3 is CASSPTRGLGTQYF. CDR3 coding DNA: TGTGCCAGCAGTCCGACACGGGGGCTCGGGACCCAGTACTTC. The chain recombines TRBV3-1 with TRBJ2-5, with D perhaps matching TRBD1 or TRBD2 (6 bases each). Germline V gene lookup returns CDR1 LGHDT and CDR2 YNNKEL (reference sequence). V was shortened by 6 bases and J by 7 bases, with 18 bases between the two germline ends. The CDR3 spans 14 residues.

This clonotype was counted ten times or more. This rearrangement joins TRBV28 to TRBJ2-7; D perhaps matches TRBD1 (6 bases). Trimming removed 6 bases from V and 3 bases from J, with 15 bases in between. Germline CDR1 and CDR2: MDHEN and SYDVKM. The CDR3 has 14 amino acids. The CDR3 loop is CASRAPGDGYEQYF. DNA for the CDR3: TGTGCCAGCAGAGCCCCAGGGGATGGCTACGAGCAGTACTTC.

Turning to this clonotype: Given a much more abundant clone one base away, this may be a read error. The chain carries TRBV29-1 and TRBJ2-1; 10 bases map to TRBD2. Gene TRBJ2-7 matches the end of the DNA better, so the J call may be wrong. Per germline, CDR1 SQVTM and CDR2 ANQGSEA. The CDR3 extends over 18 amino acids. In DNA form, the CDR3 reads TGCAGCGTTGAAGATCCACCGCTCGGACTAGCGGAGCACAATGAGCAGTACTTC. Protein sequence: CSVEDPPLGLAEHNEQYF.

This clonotype was recorded many times. The V call is TRBV20-1, the J call TRBJ2-7; 8 nucleotides agree with TRBD2. This CDR3 is built from 15 residues. Germline CDR1 DFQATT, CDR2 SNEGSKA (reference sequence). V shed 6 bases, J shed 1 base, and the junction held 11 bases outside the gene matches. CDR3 coding DNA: TGCAGTGCCATCCCACGGAGCGGGGGTTCCTACGAGCAGTACTTC. Translated, it gives CSAIPRSGGSYEQYF.

This clonotype showed up just once. This chain links TRBV19 with TRBJ1-4; 8 positions agree with TRBD1. The CDR3 contains 14 residues. The germline V gene encodes CDR1 LNHDA and CDR2 SQIVND (reference sequence). After removal of 5 bases from V and 7 bases from J, the junction contained 6 bases not matched to a gene. For the CDR3, the DNA is TGTGCCAGTAGTTCAGGGGGCGCAGGTGAAAAACTGTTTTTT. This codes for CASSSGGAGEKLFF. The variable domain in full, with the rest retrieved from reference TRBV19 and TRBJ1-4, is DGGITQSPKYLFRKEGQNVTLSCEQNLNHDAMYWYRQDPGQGLRLIYYSQIVNDFQKGDIAEGYSVSREKKESFPLTVTSAQKNPTAFYLCASSSGGAGEKLFFGSGTQLSVL.

A word on this clonotype: The junction shows a germline mismatch at one end, possibly a read error. The chain joins TRBV7-9 to TRBJ2-5, with TRBD2 matching over 7 bases. The CDR3 sequence is 15 residues long. Germline loops: CDR1 SEHNR, CDR2 FQNEAQ (reference sequence). The CDR3 DNA follows: TGTGTCAGCAGCTTAAGTTGGCGGGAGAAAGAGACCCAGTACTTC. This encodes CVSSLSWREKETQYF. Looking up the rest from reference TRBV7-9 and TRBJ2-5 gives the full variable domain: DTGVSQNPRHKITKRGQNVTFRCDPISEHNRLYWYRQTLGQGPEFLTYFQNEAQLEKSRLLSDRFSAERPKGSFSTLEIQRTEQGDSAMYLCVSSLSWREKETQYFGPGTRLLVL.

There are many counts of this clonotype. The J gene is TRBJ2-5, the V gene TRBV9, with a weak D call TRBD2 (5 bases). Germline-derived CDR1 and CDR2 are SGDLS and YYNGEE. Deletions cut 0 bases from V and 5 bases from J, with 11 bases between. CDR3 length: 14 amino acids. This CDR3 is CASSVGGSSETQYF. The CDR3 DNA reads as TGTGCCAGCAGCGTAGGAGGGTCGTCCGAGACCCAGTACTTC.

In its sample, this clonotype was seen many times. CDR3 loop: CASSLGRPDRAGKYEQYF. CDR3 in DNA: TGTGCCAGCAGCTTGGGTCGCCCCGACAGGGCCGGCAAGTACGAGCAGTACTTC. The chain uses TRBV7-2 and TRBJ2-7, with 7 bases matching TRBD1. This CDR3 has 18 residues. CDR1 and CDR2 (germline): SGHTA, FQGNSA. Unmatched junction bases numbered 18, after V lost 3 bases and J lost 4 bases.

This clonotype has ten or more counts. The genes are TRBV7-9 and TRBJ2-1; 10 bases are shared with TRBD2. The germline V gene has CDR1 SEHNR and CDR2 FQNEAQ (reference sequence). The CDR3 consists of 16 residues. With V trimmed by 7 bases and J by 1 base, 7 bases remained unmatched. Written as DNA, the CDR3 is TGTGCCAGCACCGAGATTAGCGGGGGGTCCTACAATGAGCAGTTCTTC. Its translation: CASTEISGGSYNEQFF. The full variable domain, in which reference TRBV7-9 and TRBJ2-1 provide the parts outside the CDR3, is DTGVSQNPRHKITKRGQNVTFRCDPISEHNRLYWYRQTLGQGPEFLTYFQNEAQLEKSRLLSDRFSAERPKGSFSTLEIQRTEQGDSAMYLCASTEISGGSYNEQFFGPGTRLTVL.

This clonotype was picked up a small number of times. The chain has TRBV6-1 and TRBJ2-1; TRBD1 might be the D (5 bases). Trimming left V 6 bases short and J 3 bases short, with 9 bases between. CDR1 is MNHNS, CDR2 SASEGT, per germline. The CDR3 is made up of 13 amino acids. CDR3 amino acids: CASRVTGYNEQFF. CDR3 nucleotides: TGTGCCAGCAGAGTTACAGGCTACAATGAGCAGTTCTTC.

This clonotype showed up just a few times. The chain combines TRBV29-1 with TRBJ2-5, with D tentatively TRBD1 or TRBD2 (6 bases each). V lost 7 bases and J 9 bases, leaving 15 bases between the germline ends. In germline, CDR1 is SQVTM, CDR2 ANQGSEA. CDR3 length: 11 amino acids. CDR3 in DNA: TGCAGCGCCGGGGGCGACGGAGCCCAGTACTTC. This codes for CSAGGDGAQYF. Together with reference TRBV29-1 and TRBJ2-5, the CDR3 gives the full variable domain: SAVISQKPSRDICQRGTSLTIQCQVDSQVTMMFWYRQQPGQSLTLIATANQGSEATYESGFVIDKFPISRPNLTFSTLTVSNMSPEDSSIYLCSAGGDGAQYFGPGTRLLVL.

The table lists this clonotype with a few counts. The J gene is TRBJ1-2, the V gene TRBV20-1, with TRBD1 as a possible D gene (5 bases). CDR1 DFQATT and CDR2 SNEGSKA come from the germline V gene (reference sequence). V was clipped by 8 bases and J by 6 bases, with 16 bases between them. This CDR3 comprises 12 residues. The CDR3 protein is CSTIRGADGYTF. The CDR3, as DNA: TGCAGTACCATCCGGGGCGCGGATGGCTACACCTTC.

J is TRBJ2-3 and V is TRBV13; weak D call: TRBD2 (6 bases). Germline-derived CDR1 and CDR2 are PRHDT and FYEKMQ (reference sequence). V was pared by 8 bases and J by 6 bases, with 15 bases between. This CDR3 spans 13 amino acids. The DNA of the CDR3 is TGTGCCAGCGAGGAGGGTGTATCGGATACGCAGTATTTT. It encodes CASEEGVSDTQYF. Variable domain in full (rest from reference TRBV13 and TRBJ2-3): AAGVIQSPRHLIKEKRETATLKCYPIPRHDTVYWYQQGPGQDPQFLISFYEKMQSDKGSIPDRFSAQQFSDYHSELNMSSLELGDSALYFCASEEGVSDTQYFGPGTRLTVL.

This clonotype has a count of ten or more. J is TRBJ2-1 and V is TRBV20-1; 10 bases map to TRBD2. With 0 bases clipped from V and 4 bases from J, the junction kept 6 bases outside the gene matches. Germline assignment: CDR1 DFQATT and CDR2 SNEGSKA (reference sequence). The CDR3 extends over 16 amino acids. The CDR3 sequence is CSARDGLAGAYNEQFF. CDR3 nucleotides: TGCAGTGCTAGAGATGGGCTAGCGGGAGCATACAATGAGCAGTTCTTC.

This clonotype occurred many times. The chain uses TRBV30 and TRBJ1-2; D may be TRBD1 (5 bases). CDR3 length: 13 residues. The V gene's germline CDR1 is GTSNPN and CDR2 SVGIG (reference sequence). Trimming took off 6 bases at V and 4 bases at J, with 15 bases between the two ends. In nucleotides, the CDR3 is TGTGCCTGTGGGCCCCAGGGAACCTATGGCTACACCTTC. Residues: CACGPQGTYGYTF. Full variable domain (rest looked up from reference TRBV30 and TRBJ1-2): SQTIHQWPATLVQPVGSPLSLECTVEGTSNPNLYWYRQAAGRGLQLLFYSVGIGQISSEVPQNLSASRPQDRQFILSSKKLLLSDSGFYLCACGPQGTYGYTFGSGTRLTVV.

At least ten counts were recorded for this clonotype. V is TRBV6-1 and J is TRBJ2-7; D not certain. This CDR3 is built from 12 residues. V lost 6 bases, J lost 3 bases, and 9 bases lay in between. The V gene's germline CDR1 is MNHNS and CDR2 SASEGT. The CDR3 loop reads CASRNGDYEQYF. CDR3 coding DNA: TGTGCCAGCAGAAATGGGGACTACGAGCAGTACTTC.

This clonotype was seen ten or more times. V gene TRBV7-9 combines with J gene TRBJ1-1; D uncertain. Trimming cost V 5 bases and J 0 bases, with 13 bases left between them. Looked up from germline, CDR1 is SEHNR and CDR2 is FQNEAQ (reference sequence). This CDR3 spans 15 amino acids. The chain's CDR3 is CASSQGRTMNTEAFF. The CDR3 region has the DNA TGTGCCAGCAGCCAAGGACGGACTATGAACACTGAAGCTTTCTTT.

This clonotype was counted at least ten times. The gene calls are TRBV30 and TRBJ1-4; the D gene is possibly TRBD1 (5 bases). The V gene's germline CDR1 is GTSNPN and CDR2 SVGIG (reference sequence). Trimming cost V 2 bases and J 8 bases, with 15 bases left between them. CDR3 length: 14 amino acids. The CDR3 spells CAWSRGGAGEKLFF. Here the CDR3 DNA reads TGTGCCTGGAGTCGGGGGGGAGCGGGAGAAAAACTGTTTTTT. Drawing the rest from reference TRBV30 and TRBJ1-4, the complete variable domain is SQTIHQWPATLVQPVGSPLSLECTVEGTSNPNLYWYRQAAGRGLQLLFYSVGIGQISSEVPQNLSASRPQDRQFILSSKKLLLSDSGFYLCAWSRGGAGEKLFFGSGTQLSVL.